This entry lists 20 T cell receptor beta chains sequenced from one sample in a study of T cell repertoires in cytomegalovirus infection. Antigens of these TCRs are unknown. TCRdb passed the reads through MiXCR, listing each CDR3 protein once. This sample has some 900,000 distinct CDR3 sequences, with about 31% found just once. This sample comprised cultured CD8+ T cells from PBMCs, obtained from culture after CMV antigen stimulation. These receptor sequences come from a human donor in good health (CMV status not recorded). Some clones in this sample may be carry-over from other donors' samples.

The CDR3: CAYPGQSYNEQFF. DNA for the CDR3: TGTGCCTACCCGGGACAGTCATACAATGAGCAGTTCTTC. The chain combines TRBV7-9 with TRBJ2-1, with 7 bases identical to TRBD1. This CDR3 contains 13 residues. Germline V lookup: CDR1 SEHNR, CDR2 FQNEAQ (reference sequence). Trimming cost V 11 bases and J 4 bases; bases outside gene matches: 8.

The V gene is TRBV28, the J gene TRBJ2-7; D gene uncertain. The CDR3 sequence is 13 residues long. With 5 bases removed from V and 3 bases from J, the gap between germline ends came to 11 bases. Per the germline V gene, CDR1 is MDHEN and CDR2 is SYDVKM. This CDR3 is CASSGWKFYEQYV. Here the CDR3 DNA reads TGTGCCAGCAGTGGATGGAAGTTCTACGAGCAGTACGTC.

This clonotype was counted only a few times. The chain recombines TRBV7-9 with TRBJ2-3; the D gene is possibly TRBD1 (6 bases). The length of the CDR3 is 15 residues. Trimming shortened V by 5 bases and J by 3 bases, and 15 bases separated the two germline ends. Germline lookup yields CDR1 SEHNR and CDR2 FQNEAQ (reference sequence). CDR3 nucleotide sequence: TGTGCCAGCAGCCCCCTGACAGGCGGAACAGATACGCAGTATTTT. Amino acid sequence: CASSPLTGGTDTQYF.

This clonotype was recorded a few times. This chain links TRBV3-1 with TRBJ1-4; D is uncertain. Germline V gene lookup returns CDR1 LGHDT and CDR2 YNNKEL (reference sequence). The CDR3 is made up of 13 amino acids. The V end lost 4 bases, the J end lost 14 bases, and 17 bases lay between the germline ends. The CDR3 bases are TGTGCCAGCAGCCGAGCCCCGCCCGCGCGGCTGTTTTTT. It yields the protein CASSRAPPARLFF. The variable domain in full, with the rest retrieved from reference TRBV3-1 and TRBJ1-4, is DTAVSQTPKYLVTQMGNDKSIKCEQNLGHDTMYWYKQDSKKFLKIMFSYNNKELIINETVPNRFSPKSPDKAHLNLHINSLELGDSAVYFCASSRAPPARLFFGSGTQLSVL.

V usage is TRBV4-2 and J usage is TRBJ2-2; TRBD1 matches 8 bases. The V gene's germline CDR1 is LGHNA and CDR2 YNFKEQ. The CDR3 contains 16 residues. The trim removed 4 bases at V and 5 bases at J, leaving 9 bases unmatched. The CDR3 nucleotides are TGTGCCAGCAGCCGAGAATCGGGACAGGCGACCGGGGAGCTGTTTTTT. Translating gives CASSRESGQATGELFF.

This clonotype showed up many times. The V call is TRBV27, the J call TRBJ2-1; TRBD2 matches at 8 bases. The CDR3 totals 15 residues. CDR1 is MNHEY, CDR2 SMNVEV, per germline (reference sequence). V was pared by 6 bases and J by 5 bases, with 9 bases of the junction left unmatched. CDR3 residues: CASSLGSGGHNEQFF. In DNA, the CDR3 is TGTGCCAGCAGCTTAGGGTCGGGGGGGCACAATGAGCAGTTCTTC.

The DNA for the CDR3 is TGCGCCAGCAGCCTCGTTTCAGGGTGGGAAAATGAAAAACTGTTTTTT. Translated: CASSLVSGWENEKLFF. This chain links TRBV4-1 with TRBJ1-4; TRBD1 might be the D (5 bases). The CDR3 extends over 16 amino acids. Germline V gene sequence: CDR1 MGHRA, CDR2 YSYEKL. Trimming took 4 bases from V and 5 from J, leaving 17 bases between them.

A single count supports this clonotype. This chain links TRBV27 with TRBJ2-2; 11 nucleotides match TRBD1. V was clipped by 7 bases and J by 4 bases; unmatched bases: 5. Germline V lookup: CDR1 MNHEY, CDR2 SMNVEV (reference sequence). The CDR3 runs to 15 residues. CDR3 sequence: CASTSGTGGTGELFF. CDR3 in DNA: TGTGCCAGCACTTCCGGGACAGGGGGCACCGGGGAGCTGTTTTTT.

The rearrangement links TRBV7-4 to TRBJ1-2; tentative D call: TRBD1 (6 bases). Germline V gives CDR1 SGHVT, CDR2 SQSDAQ. The ends were cut back, 9 bases at V and 5 bases at J, with 13 bases in the middle. The CDR3 length is 12 residues. CDR3 in DNA: TGTGCCAGTACTACGGGGGCTTATGGCTACACCTTC. Its protein is CASTTGAYGYTF.

This clonotype was counted once. The CDR3 DNA reads as TGTGCCAGCAGCCAAGGTGGACAGGGGTCGGATAGCACAGATACGCAGTATTTT. This encodes CASSQGGQGSDSTDTQYF. The rearrangement uses TRBV4-2 and TRBJ2-3; TRBD1 matches 9 bases. Germline V gene lookup returns CDR1 LGHNA and CDR2 YNFKEQ. With 1 base clipped from V and 0 bases from J, the junction kept 8 bases outside the gene matches. This CDR3 has 18 residues.

This clonotype turned up a few times. The V and J genes are TRBV19 and TRBJ1-2, with a weak D call TRBD1 (5 bases). The length of the CDR3 is 16 residues. With 0 bases removed from V and 1 base from J, the gap between germline ends came to 12 bases. Germline V CDR1 and CDR2: LNHDA, SQIVND (reference sequence). CDR3 loop: CASSIEWTTLNYGYTF. CDR3 nucleotide sequence: TGTGCCAGTAGTATAGAGTGGACAACACTTAACTATGGCTACACCTTC. Based on the CDR3 plus reference TRBV19 and TRBJ1-2, the full variable domain is DGGITQSPKYLFRKEGQNVTLSCEQNLNHDAMYWYRQDPGQGLRLIYYSQIVNDFQKGDIAEGYSVSREKKESFPLTVTSAQKNPTAFYLCASSIEWTTLNYGYTFGSGTRLTVV.

The chain has TRBV12-3 or TRBV12-4 and TRBJ2-7; D is ambiguous. The CDR3 spans 12 residues. Trimming pared 5 bases from V and 6 bases from J, leaving 11 bases between. CDR3 sequence (DNA): TGTGCCAGCAGTCCCCTGGGTAGCGAGCAGTACTTC. Encoded protein: CASSPLGSEQYF.

This chain uses TRBV6-1 with TRBJ2-7; D is uncertain. Between the trimmed V and J ends, which lost 8 bases and 7 bases, there was a span of 12 bases. The germline gives CDR1 MNHNS, CDR2 SASEGT. This CDR3 spans 11 amino acids. This CDR3 reads CASALRPEQYF. The CDR3 coding sequence is TGTGCCAGCGCTCTCAGACCGGAGCAGTACTTC.

The rearrangement uses TRBV27 and TRBJ2-2; TRBD2 matches at 8 bases. Losses at the gene ends were 10 bases for V and 4 bases for J; bases not matched to a gene: 8. CDR3 length equals 14 residues. CDR1 and CDR2 from the germline V gene are MNHEY and SMNVEV (reference sequence). The CDR3 region is CATSGGTVTGELFF. The CDR3 nucleotides are TGTGCCACTTCGGGAGGGACTGTCACCGGGGAGCTGTTTTTT.

This clonotype was observed a few times. The rearrangement joins TRBV27 to TRBJ2-5; 7 bases align to TRBD2. The CDR3 sequence is 16 residues long. Trimming removed 6 bases from V and 5 bases from J; junction bases left unmatched: 15. Per the germline V gene, CDR1 is MNHEY and CDR2 is SMNVEV (reference sequence). CDR3 sequence (DNA): TGTGCCAGCAGACCCCGTCTGGCGAGCGGGGTTGAGACCCAGTACTTC. It specifies CASRPRLASGVETQYF.

Points on this clonotype: A clone one base away is much larger, so this may be a read error. The rearrangement links TRBV7-2 to TRBJ2-2; 7 bases match TRBD1. This CDR3 has 17 residues. The ends lost 5 bases at V and 7 bases at J; junction bases unmatched: 16. CDR1 is SGHTA, CDR2 FQGNSA, per germline. CDR3 in amino acids: CASSEEPGQILVGELFF. As DNA, the CDR3 is TGTGCCAGCAGCGAAGAACCGGGACAGATTTTAGTCGGGGAGCTGTTTTTT.

At least ten counts were recorded for this clonotype. The rearrangement joins TRBV11-2 to TRBJ2-4; unclear D gene. Per the germline V gene, CDR1 is SGHAT and CDR2 is FQNNGV. The germline V and J ends were trimmed by 1 base and 15 bases, with 10 bases remaining between them. CDR3 size: 11 residues. The DNA of the CDR3 is TGTGCCAGCAGCTTAGTAACTAAAACGTACTTC. Its translation is CASSLVTKTYF.

The rearrangement joins TRBV27 to TRBJ2-7, with unresolved D. CDR1 and CDR2 from the germline V gene are MNHEY and SMNVEV (reference sequence). There are 14 residues in the CDR3. The V and J ends lost 5 bases and 3 bases respectively, with 14 bases between them. The CDR3 sequence is CASSLRAGFYEQYV. CDR3 nucleotide sequence: TGTGCCAGCAGTCTACGTGCAGGATTCTACGAGCAGTACGTC.

This chain's CDR3 is CSARPTAGQGSDTQYF. For the CDR3, the DNA is TGCAGTGCTAGGCCCACGGCAGGGCAGGGGTCGGATACGCAGTATTTT. The J gene is TRBJ2-3, the V gene TRBV20-1; D might be TRBD1 (6 bases). The CDR3 runs to 16 residues. The germline V and J ends were trimmed by 3 bases and 6 bases, with 22 bases remaining between them. Germline V CDR1 and CDR2: DFQATT, SNEGSKA (reference sequence).

In this sample, this clonotype turned up a few times. V and J are TRBV6-5 and TRBJ1-6; D ambiguous. The germline gives CDR1 MNHEY, CDR2 SVGAGI. Trimming took 3 bases from V and 9 from J, leaving 12 bases between them. This CDR3 is 14 amino acids long. The DNA of the CDR3 is TGTGCCAGCAGTTATTCCAGCACCTTTTCACCCCTCCACTTT. Translating it yields CASSYSSTFSPLHF.